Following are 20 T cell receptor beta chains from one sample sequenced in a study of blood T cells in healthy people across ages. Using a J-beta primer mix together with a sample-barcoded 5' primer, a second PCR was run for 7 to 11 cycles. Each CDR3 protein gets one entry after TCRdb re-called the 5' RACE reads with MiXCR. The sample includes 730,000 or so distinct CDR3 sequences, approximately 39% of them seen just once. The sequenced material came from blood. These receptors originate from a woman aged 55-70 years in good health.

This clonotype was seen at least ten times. Written as DNA, the CDR3 is TGCAGTGCTCCCGTCCAATGGACCCAGTACTTC. Translation gives CSAPVQWTQYF. The V call is TRBV20-1, the J call TRBJ2-5; D not certain. The germline gives CDR1 DFQATT, CDR2 SNEGSKA (reference sequence). Trimming shortened V by 5 bases and J by 7 bases, and 11 bases separated the two germline ends. The CDR3 has 11 amino acids.

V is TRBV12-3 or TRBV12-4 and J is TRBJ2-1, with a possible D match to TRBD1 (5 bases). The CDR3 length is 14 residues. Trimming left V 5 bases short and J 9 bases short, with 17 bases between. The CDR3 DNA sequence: TGTGCCAGCAGTCTTGTAGAATACCAGGGTGAGCAGTTCTTC. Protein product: CASSLVEYQGEQFF.

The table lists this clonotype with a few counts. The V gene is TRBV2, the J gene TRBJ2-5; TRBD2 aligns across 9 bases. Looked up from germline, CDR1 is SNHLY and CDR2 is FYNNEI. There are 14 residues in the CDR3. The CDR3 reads CAAGLAGEQETQYF. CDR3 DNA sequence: TGTGCAGCAGGGTTAGCGGGGGAACAAGAGACCCAGTACTTC.

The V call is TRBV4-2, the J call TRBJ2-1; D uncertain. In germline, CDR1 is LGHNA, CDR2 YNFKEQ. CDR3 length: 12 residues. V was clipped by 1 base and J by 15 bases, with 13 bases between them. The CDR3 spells CASSQGLSVPFF. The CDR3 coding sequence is TGTGCCAGCAGCCAAGGGCTCTCGGTTCCGTTCTTC.

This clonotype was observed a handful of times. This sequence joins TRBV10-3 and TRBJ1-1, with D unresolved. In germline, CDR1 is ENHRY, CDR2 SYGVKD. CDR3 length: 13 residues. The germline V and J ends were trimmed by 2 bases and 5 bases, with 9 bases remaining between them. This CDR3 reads CAISEGEDTEAFF. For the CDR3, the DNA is TGTGCCATCAGTGAGGGGGAGGATACTGAAGCTTTCTTT.

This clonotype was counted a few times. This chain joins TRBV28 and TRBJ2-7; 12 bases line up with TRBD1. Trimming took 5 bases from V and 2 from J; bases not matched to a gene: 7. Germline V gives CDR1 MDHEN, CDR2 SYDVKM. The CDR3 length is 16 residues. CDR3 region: CASSPGTGGETYEQYF. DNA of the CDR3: TGTGCCAGCAGTCCCGGGACAGGGGGCGAGACCTACGAGCAGTACTTC.

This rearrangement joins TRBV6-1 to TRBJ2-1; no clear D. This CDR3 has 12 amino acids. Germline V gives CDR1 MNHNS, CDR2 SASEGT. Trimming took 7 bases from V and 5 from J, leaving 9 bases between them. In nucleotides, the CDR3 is TGTGCCAGCAAGGACCTAGACAATGAGCAGTTCTTC. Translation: CASKDLDNEQFF.

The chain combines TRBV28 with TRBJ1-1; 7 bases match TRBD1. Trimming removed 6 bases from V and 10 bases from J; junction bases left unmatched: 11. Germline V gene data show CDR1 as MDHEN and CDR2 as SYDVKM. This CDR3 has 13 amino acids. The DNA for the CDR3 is TGTGCCAGCAGCCCCGACAGGGCCGGAGGAGCTTTCTTT. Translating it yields CASSPDRAGGAFF.

The CDR3: CASSRQGATGANVLTF. The CDR3 region has the DNA TGTGCCAGCAGTCGGCAGGGGGCAACTGGGGCCAACGTCCTGACTTTC. This chain joins TRBV12-3 or TRBV12-4 and TRBJ2-6, with TRBD1 matching 8 bases. The CDR3 length is 16 residues. J gave up 2 bases and V 5 bases, and 5 bases lay outside the gene matches.

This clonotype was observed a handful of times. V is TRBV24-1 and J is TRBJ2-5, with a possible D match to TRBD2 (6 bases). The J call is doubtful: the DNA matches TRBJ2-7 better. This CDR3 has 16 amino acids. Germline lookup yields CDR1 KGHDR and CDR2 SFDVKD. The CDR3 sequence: CATSDSHGTQPYEQYF. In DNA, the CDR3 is TGTGCCACCAGTGACTCCCACGGGACTCAACCCTACGAGCAGTACTTC.

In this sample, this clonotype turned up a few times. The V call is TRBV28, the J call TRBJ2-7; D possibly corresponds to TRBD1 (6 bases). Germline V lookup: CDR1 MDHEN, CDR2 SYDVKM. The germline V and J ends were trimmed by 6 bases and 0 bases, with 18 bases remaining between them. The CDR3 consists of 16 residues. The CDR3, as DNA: TGTGCCAGCAGACTAACAGGGCCCCTCAGCTCCTACGAGCAGTACTTC. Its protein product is CASRLTGPLSSYEQYF.

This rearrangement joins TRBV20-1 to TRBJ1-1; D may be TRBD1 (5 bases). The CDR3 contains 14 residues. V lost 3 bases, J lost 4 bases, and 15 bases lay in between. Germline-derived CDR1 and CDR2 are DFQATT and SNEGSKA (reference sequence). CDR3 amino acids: CSASPDSLSTEAFF. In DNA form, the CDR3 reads TGCAGTGCTAGCCCCGACAGTTTGAGCACTGAAGCTTTCTTT.

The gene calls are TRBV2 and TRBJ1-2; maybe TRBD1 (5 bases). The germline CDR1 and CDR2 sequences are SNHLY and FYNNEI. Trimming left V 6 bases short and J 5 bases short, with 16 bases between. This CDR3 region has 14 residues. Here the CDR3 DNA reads TGTGCCAGCAGCCCGGGACCCCAGGGTTATGGCTACACCTTC. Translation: CASSPGPQGYGYTF.

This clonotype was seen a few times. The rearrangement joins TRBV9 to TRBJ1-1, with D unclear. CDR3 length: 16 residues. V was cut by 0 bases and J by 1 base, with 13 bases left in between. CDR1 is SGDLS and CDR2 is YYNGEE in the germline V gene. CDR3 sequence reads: CASSVVVARQNTEAFF. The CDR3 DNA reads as TGTGCCAGCAGCGTAGTTGTGGCAAGACAGAACACTGAAGCTTTCTTT.

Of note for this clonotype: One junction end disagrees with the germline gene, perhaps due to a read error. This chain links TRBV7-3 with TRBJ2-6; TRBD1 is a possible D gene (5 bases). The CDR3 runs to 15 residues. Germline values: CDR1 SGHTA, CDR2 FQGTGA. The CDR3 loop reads CASSLDGSGANVPTF. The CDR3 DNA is TGTGCCAGCAGCTTAGACGGCTCTGGGGCCAACGTCCCGACTTTC.

This CDR3 reads CASSEDWGKYNEQFF. CDR3 in DNA: TGTGCCAGCAGTGAGGACTGGGGAAAATACAATGAGCAGTTCTTC. The chain couples TRBV6-1 to TRBJ2-1; tentatively, D is TRBD2 (5 bases). The CDR3 covers 15 residues. Germline loops: CDR1 MNHNS, CDR2 SASEGT. V was cut by 3 bases and J by 4 bases, with 13 bases left in between.

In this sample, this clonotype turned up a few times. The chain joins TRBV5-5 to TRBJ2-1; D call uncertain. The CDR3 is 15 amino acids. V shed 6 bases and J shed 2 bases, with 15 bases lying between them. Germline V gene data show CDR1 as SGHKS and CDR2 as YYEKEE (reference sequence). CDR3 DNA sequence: TGTGCCAGCACGGTAGAGGTGTTGACCTACAATGAGCAGTTCTTC. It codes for CASTVEVLTYNEQFF.

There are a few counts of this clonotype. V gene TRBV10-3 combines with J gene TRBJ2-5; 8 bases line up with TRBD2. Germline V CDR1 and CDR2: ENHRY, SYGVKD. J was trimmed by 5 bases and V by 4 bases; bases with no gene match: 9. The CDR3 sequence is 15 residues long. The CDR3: CAISAERELLETQYF. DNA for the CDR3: TGTGCCATCAGTGCTGAGCGGGAGCTATTGGAGACCCAGTACTTC.

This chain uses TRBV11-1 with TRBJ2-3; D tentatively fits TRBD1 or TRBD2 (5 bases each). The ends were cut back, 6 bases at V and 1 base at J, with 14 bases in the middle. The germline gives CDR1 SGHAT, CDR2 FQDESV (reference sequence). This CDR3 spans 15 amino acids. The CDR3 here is CASSGEGRGTDTQYF. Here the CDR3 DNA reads TGTGCCAGCAGTGGAGAGGGGAGAGGCACAGATACGCAGTATTTT.

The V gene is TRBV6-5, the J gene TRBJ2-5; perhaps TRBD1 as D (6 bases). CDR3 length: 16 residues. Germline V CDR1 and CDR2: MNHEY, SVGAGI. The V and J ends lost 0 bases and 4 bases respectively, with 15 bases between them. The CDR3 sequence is CASSYSLWQGSETQYF. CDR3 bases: TGTGCCAGCAGTTACTCATTGTGGCAGGGGTCAGAGACCCAGTACTTC.